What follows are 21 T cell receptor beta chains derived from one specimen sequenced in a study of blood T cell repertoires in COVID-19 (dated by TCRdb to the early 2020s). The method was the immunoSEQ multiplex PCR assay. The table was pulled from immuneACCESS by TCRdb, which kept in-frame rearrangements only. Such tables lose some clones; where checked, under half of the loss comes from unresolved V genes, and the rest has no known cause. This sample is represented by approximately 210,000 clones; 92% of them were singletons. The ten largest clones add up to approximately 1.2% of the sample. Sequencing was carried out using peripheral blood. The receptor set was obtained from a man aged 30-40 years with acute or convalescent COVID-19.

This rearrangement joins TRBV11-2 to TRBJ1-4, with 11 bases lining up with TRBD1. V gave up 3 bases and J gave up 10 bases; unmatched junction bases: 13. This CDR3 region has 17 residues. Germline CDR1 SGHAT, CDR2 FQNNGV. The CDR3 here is CASSFAMGTGGDGKLFF. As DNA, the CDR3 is TGTGCCAGCAGCTTCGCTATGGGGACAGGGGGGGACGGAAAACTGTTTTTT.

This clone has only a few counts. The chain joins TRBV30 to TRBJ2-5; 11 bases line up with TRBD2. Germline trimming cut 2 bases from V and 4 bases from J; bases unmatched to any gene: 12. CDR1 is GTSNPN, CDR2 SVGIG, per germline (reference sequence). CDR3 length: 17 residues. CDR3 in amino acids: CAWSILRLAGIRETQYF. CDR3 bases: TGTGCCTGGAGTATTCTAAGACTAGCGGGAATTAGAGAGACCCAGTACTTC.

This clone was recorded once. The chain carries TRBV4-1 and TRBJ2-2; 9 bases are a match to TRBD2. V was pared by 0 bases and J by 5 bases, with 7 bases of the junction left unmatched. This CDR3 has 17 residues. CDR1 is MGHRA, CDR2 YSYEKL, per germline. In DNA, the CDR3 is TGCGCCAGCAGCCAAGATGAGGGGACTAGCTATACCGGGGAGCTGTTTTTT. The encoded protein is CASSQDEGTSYTGELFF.

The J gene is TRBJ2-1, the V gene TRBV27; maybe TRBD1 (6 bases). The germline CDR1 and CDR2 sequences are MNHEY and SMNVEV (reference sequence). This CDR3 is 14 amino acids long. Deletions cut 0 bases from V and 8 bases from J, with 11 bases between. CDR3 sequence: CASSLSAQGHEQFF. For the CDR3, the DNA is TGTGCCAGCAGTTTATCGGCACAGGGTCATGAGCAGTTCTTC.

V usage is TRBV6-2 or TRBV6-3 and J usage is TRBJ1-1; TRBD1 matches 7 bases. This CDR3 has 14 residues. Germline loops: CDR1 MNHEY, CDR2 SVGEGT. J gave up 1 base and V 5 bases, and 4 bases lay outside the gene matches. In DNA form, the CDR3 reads TGTGCCAGCAGTAACCACAGGGGGAACACTGAAGCTTTCTTT. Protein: CASSNHRGNTEAFF.

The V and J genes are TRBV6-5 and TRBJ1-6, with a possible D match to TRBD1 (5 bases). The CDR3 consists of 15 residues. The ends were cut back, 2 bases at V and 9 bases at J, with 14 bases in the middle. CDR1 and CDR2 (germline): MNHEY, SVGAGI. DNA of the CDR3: TGTGCCAGCAGTTACCACCAGGGTGGTGGTTCACCCCTCCACTTT. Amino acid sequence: CASSYHQGGGSPLHF.

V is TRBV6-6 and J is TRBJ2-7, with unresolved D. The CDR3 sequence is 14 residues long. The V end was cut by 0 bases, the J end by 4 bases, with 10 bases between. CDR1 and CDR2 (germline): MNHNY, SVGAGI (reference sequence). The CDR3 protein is CASSYSNLEYEQYF. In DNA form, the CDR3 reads TGTGCCAGCAGTTACTCGAATTTAGAATACGAGCAGTACTTC.

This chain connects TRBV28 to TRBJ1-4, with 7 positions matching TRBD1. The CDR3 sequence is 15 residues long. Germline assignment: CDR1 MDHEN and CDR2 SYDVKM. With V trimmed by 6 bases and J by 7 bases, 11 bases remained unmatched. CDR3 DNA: TGTGCCAGCAGCCCGACAGGGCCCTTACGTGAAAAACTGTTTTTT. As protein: CASSPTGPLREKLFF.

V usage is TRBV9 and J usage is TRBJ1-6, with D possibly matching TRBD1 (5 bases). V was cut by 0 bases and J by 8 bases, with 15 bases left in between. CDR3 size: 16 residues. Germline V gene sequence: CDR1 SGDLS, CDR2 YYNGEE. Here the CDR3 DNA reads TGTGCCAGCAGCGTAGGGCAGGGATTAAGGGATTCACCCCTCCACTTT. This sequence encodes CASSVGQGLRDSPLHF.

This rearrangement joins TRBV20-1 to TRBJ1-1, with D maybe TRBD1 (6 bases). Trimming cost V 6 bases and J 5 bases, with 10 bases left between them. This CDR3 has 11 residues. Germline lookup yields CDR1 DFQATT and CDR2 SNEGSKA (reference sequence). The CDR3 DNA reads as TGCAGTGCCACCCAGGGGACTGAAGCTTTCTTT. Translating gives CSATQGTEAFF.

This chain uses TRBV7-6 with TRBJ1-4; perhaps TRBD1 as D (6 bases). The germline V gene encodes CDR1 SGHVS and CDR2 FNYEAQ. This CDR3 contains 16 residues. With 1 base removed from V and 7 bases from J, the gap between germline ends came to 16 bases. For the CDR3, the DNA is TGTGCCAGCAGCTTAGGGGGGCAGGTCTTCGGTGAAAAACTGTTTTTT. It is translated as CASSLGGQVFGEKLFF.

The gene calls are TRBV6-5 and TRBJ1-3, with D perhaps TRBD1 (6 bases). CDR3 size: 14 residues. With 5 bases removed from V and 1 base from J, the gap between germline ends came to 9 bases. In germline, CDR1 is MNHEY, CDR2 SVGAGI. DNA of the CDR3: TGTGCCAGCAGTCAGGACAGATCTGGAAACACCATATATTTT. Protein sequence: CASSQDRSGNTIYF.

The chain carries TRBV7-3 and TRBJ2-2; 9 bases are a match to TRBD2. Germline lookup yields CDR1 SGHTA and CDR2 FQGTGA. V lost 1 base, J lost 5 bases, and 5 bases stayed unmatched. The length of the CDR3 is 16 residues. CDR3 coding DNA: TGTGCCAGCAGCTTAAGGGCTAGCGGGGAAACCGGGGAGCTGTTTTTT. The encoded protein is CASSLRASGETGELFF.

CDR3 residues: CASSLLRLVDYNEQFF. The CDR3 DNA reads as TGTGCCAGCAGTCTACTACGACTAGTGGACTACAATGAGCAGTTCTTC. J is TRBJ2-1 and V is TRBV27; D might be TRBD2 (6 bases). The CDR3 is 16 residues long. Trimming took off 5 bases at V and 3 bases at J, with 17 bases between the two ends. The germline V gene has CDR1 MNHEY and CDR2 SMNVEV (reference sequence).

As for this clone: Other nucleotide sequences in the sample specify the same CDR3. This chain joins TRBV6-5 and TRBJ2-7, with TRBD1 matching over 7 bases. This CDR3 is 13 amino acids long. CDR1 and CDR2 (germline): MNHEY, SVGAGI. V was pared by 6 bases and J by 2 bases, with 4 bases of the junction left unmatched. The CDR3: CASRGTGAYEQYF. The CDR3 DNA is TGTGCCAGCAGGGGAACAGGGGCCTACGAGCAGTACTTC.

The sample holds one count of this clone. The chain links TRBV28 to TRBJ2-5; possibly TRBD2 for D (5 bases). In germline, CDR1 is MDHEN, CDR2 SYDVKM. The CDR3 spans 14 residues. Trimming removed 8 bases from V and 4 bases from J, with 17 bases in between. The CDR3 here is CASQTSSSLETQYF. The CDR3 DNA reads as TGTGCCAGCCAGACCTCTAGCTCACTAGAGACCCAGTACTTC.

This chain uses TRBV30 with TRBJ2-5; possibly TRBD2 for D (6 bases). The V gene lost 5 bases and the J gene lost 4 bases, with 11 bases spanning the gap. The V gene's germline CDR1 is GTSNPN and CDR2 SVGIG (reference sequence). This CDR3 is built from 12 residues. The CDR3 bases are TGTGCCTGGTCGACCGGGGGAGAGACCCAGTACTTC. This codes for CAWSTGGETQYF.

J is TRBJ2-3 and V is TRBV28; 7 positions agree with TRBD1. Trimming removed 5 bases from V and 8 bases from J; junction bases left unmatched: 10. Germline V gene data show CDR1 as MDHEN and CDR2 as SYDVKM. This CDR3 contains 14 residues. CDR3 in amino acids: CASSRTGAQTTQYF. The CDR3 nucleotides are TGTGCCAGCAGTAGGACAGGAGCACAGACTACGCAGTATTTT.

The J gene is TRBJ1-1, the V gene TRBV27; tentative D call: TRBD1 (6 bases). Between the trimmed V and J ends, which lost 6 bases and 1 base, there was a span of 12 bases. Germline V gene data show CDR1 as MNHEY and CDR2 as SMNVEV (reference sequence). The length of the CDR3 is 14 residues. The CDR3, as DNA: TGTGCCAGCAGCCCGGGACATTCGAACACTGAAGCTTTCTTT. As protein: CASSPGHSNTEAFF.

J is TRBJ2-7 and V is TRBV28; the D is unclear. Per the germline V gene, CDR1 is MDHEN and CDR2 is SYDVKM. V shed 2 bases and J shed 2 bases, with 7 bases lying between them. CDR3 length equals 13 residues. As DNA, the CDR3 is TGTGCCAGCAGTTTAGGGCTACCCTACGAGCAGTACTTC. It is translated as CASSLGLPYEQYF.

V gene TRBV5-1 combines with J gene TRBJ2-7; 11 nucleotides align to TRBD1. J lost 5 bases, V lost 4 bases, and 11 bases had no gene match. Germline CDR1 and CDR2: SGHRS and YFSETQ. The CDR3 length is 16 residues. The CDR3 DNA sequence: TGCGCCAGCAGCCTTTTCGGACAGGGGGCTTTTGACGAGCAGTACTTC. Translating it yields CASSLFGQGAFDEQYF.